This is a list of T cell receptor beta chains from one sample in a study of cytotoxic CD8 clonotypes in ibrutinib-treated CLL. The repertoire was sequenced with immunoSEQ multiplex PCR; TCRdb's copy has only in-frame clones and lacks some. The sample lists 200,000 to 250,000 clones; 70% to 75% were seen once. Specimen: PBMCs, collected after 12 months of ibrutinib treatment. The receptor set was obtained from a human donor with chronic lymphocytic leukemia. Each CDR3 is given with its conserved first and last residue.

>TRBV4-3|TRBJ1-3
CASSPLDGTGNTIYF
>TRBV30|TRBJ1-4
CAWSPGGGPNEKLFF
>TRBV27|TRBJ1-1
CASRATGDYWTEAFF
>TRBV30|TRBJ1-3
CAWSVDGIRGGNTIYF
>TRBV25-1|TRBJ2-5
CASSAGQGRETQYF
>TRBV7-9|TRBJ1-1
CASSLPTWDTEAFF
>TRBV29-1|TRBJ1-4
CSVEDGATNEKLFF
>TRBV6-4|TRBJ1-4
CASSTGESGEKLFF
>TRBV28|TRBJ1-2
CASSSTGLGYGYTF
>TRBV29-1|TRBJ2-1
CSVGRRGSSYNEQFF
>TRBV10-1|TRBJ1-1
CASSELGDSSRGTEAFF
>TRBV18|TRBJ2-7
CASSPPSNAEEQYF
>TRBV19|TRBJ1-2
CASLLREGQGYGYTF
>TRBV6-5|TRBJ1-2
CASRLRPNYGYTF
>TRBV9|TRBJ2-1
CASSVGRGEQFF
>TRBV6-1|TRBJ1-2
CASSELIGGMYGYTF
>TRBV4-1|TRBJ2-2
CASSQVPQALGGELFF
>TRBV11-2|TRBJ2-7
CASSSTGGEQYF
>TRBV20-1|TRBJ2-7
CSVTTPLEQYF
>TRBV30|TRBJ1-6
CAWTPSGVANSPLHF
>TRBV9|TRBJ2-1
CASSALGGSYNEQFF
>TRBV6-6|TRBJ1-3
CASSYSGSGNTIYF
>TRBV7-9|TRBJ2-7
CARVGKGNGEQYF
>TRBV4-2|TRBJ1-3
CASSQVGNRRSGNTIYF
>TRBV19|TRBJ1-6
CASSISAATYNYNSPLHF
>TRBV9|TRBJ1-2
CASSSQTGSYGYTF
>TRBV7-8|TRBJ2-7
CASSTSRLAVYEQYF
>TRBV5-1|TRBJ1-2
CASSLNREGYGYTF
>TRBV9|TRBJ1-3
CASSERTGGDPGNTIYF
>TRBV29-1|TRBJ2-7
CSVDEGTYEQYF
>TRBV27|TRBJ2-1
CASSLSRLAGGNEQFF
>TRBV7-2|TRBJ2-7
CASSLAREPYEQYF
>TRBV15|TRBJ2-2
CATSPAVQVGESGELFF
>TRBV2|TRBJ2-7
CASSEAAPSPYEQYF
>TRBV18|TRBJ1-2
CASSPSLGDDYGYTF
>TRBV2|TRBJ1-5
CASVGGQGYQPQHF
>TRBV7-6|TRBJ2-3
CASSLAGSSTSTDTQYF
>TRBV19|TRBJ1-6
CASAGYNSPLHF
>TRBV4-1|TRBJ2-1
CASSQTGLAGGTYNEQFF
>TRBV19|TRBJ2-1
CASSPTGTASYNEQFF
>TRBV11-3|TRBJ2-7
CASSGTGQISSYEQYF
>TRBV7-3|TRBJ2-6
CASSFLSGANVLTF
>TRBV14|TRBJ2-3
CASSQDYSLTDTQYF
>TRBV5-1|TRBJ2-7
CASSFQGLAGVNEQYF
>TRBV9|TRBJ2-7
CASSVSGTSGYEQYF
>TRBV19|TRBJ1-4
CASNRDRDEKLFF
>TRBV6-6|TRBJ2-1
CASKAAKGNEQFF
>TRBV19|TRBJ1-5
CASSMRQGRQPQHF
>TRBV7-8|TRBJ1-2
CASVLGDRGYGYTF
>TRBV25-1|TRBJ2-7
CASSELASGSSYEQYF
>TRBV6-4|TRBJ1-1
CASTPTGGLTTEAFF
>TRBV27|TRBJ2-1
CASSYRQGSEQFF